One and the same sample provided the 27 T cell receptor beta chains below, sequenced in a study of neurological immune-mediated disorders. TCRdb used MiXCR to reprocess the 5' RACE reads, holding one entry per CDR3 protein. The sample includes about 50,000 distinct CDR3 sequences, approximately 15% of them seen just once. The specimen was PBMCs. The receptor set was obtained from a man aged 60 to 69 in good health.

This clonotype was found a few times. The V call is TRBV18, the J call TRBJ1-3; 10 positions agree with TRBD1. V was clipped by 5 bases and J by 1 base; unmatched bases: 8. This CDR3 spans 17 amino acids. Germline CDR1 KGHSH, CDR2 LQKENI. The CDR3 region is CASSIPTGGSSGNTIYF. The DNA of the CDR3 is TGTGCCAGCTCAATTCCGACAGGGGGCTCGTCTGGAAACACCATATATTTT.

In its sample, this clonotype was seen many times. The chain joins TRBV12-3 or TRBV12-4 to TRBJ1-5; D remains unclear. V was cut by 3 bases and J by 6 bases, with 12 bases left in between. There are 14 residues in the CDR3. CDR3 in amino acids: CASSLADGSQPQHF. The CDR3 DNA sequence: TGTGCCAGCAGTTTGGCAGACGGGAGTCAGCCCCAGCATTTT.

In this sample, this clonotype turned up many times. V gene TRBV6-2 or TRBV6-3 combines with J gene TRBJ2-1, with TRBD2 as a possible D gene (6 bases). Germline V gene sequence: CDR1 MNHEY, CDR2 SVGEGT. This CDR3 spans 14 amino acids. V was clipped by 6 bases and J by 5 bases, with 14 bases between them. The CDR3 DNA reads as TGTGCCAGCAGCCGAACGGGAGTAGACAATGAGCAGTTCTTC. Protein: CASSRTGVDNEQFF.

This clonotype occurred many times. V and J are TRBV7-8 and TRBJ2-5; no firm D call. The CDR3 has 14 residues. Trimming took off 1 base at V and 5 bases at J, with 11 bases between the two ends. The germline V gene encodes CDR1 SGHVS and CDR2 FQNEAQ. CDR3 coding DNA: TGTGCCAGCAGCTTAGGGCAGCCATACGAGACCCAGTACTTC. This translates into CASSLGQPYETQYF.

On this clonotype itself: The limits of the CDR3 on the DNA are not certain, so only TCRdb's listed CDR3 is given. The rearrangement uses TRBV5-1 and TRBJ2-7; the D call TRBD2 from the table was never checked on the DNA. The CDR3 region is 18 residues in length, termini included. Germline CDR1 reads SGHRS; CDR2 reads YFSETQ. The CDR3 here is CASSFYICSARSGGEQYF.

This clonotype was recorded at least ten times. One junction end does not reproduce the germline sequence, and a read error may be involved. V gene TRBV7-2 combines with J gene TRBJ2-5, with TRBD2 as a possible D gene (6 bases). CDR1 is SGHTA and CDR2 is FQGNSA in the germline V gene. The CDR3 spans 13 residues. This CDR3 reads CASSSGGLEPQYF. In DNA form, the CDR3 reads TGTGCCAGCAGCTCCGGAGGGCTAGAGCCCCAGTACTTC.

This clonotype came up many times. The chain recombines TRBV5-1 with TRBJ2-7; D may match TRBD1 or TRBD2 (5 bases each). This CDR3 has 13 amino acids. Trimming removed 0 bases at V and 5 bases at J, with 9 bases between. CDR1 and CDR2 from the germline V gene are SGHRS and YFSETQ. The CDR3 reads CASSLGGGNEQYF. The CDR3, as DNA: TGCGCCAGCAGCTTGGGTGGGGGAAACGAGCAGTACTTC.

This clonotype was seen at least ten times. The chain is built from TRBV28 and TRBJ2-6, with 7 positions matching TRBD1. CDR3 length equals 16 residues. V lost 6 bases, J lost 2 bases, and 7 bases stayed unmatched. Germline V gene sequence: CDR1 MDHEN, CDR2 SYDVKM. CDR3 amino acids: CASRGDSSAGANVLTF. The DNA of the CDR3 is TGTGCCAGCAGGGGGGACAGTTCGGCTGGGGCCAACGTCCTGACTTTC.

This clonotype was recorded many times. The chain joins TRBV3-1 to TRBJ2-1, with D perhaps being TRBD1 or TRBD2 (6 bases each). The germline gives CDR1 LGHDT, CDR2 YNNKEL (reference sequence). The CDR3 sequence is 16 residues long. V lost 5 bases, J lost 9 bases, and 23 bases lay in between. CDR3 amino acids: CASSKEPRVGGLEQFF. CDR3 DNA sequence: TGTGCCAGCAGCAAGGAGCCCAGGGTTGGGGGGCTTGAGCAGTTCTTC.

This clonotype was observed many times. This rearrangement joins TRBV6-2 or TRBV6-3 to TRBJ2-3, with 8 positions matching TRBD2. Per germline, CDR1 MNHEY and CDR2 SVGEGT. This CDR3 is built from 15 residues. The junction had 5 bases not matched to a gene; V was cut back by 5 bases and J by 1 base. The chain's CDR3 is CASSPSGGRTDTQYF. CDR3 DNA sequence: TGTGCCAGCAGTCCCAGCGGGGGTCGCACAGATACGCAGTATTTT.

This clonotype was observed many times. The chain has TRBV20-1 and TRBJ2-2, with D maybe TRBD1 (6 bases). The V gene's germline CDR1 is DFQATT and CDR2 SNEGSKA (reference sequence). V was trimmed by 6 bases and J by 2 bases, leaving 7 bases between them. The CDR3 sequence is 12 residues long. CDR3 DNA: TGCAGTGCCAGGGGAAACACCGGGGAGCTGTTTTTT. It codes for CSARGNTGELFF.

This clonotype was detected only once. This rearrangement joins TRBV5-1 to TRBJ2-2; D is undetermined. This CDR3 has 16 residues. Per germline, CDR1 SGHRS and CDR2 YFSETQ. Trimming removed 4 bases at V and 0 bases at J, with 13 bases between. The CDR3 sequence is CASSLFPAPNTGELFF. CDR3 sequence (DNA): TGCGCCAGCAGCCTGTTCCCGGCACCGAACACCGGGGAGCTGTTTTTT.

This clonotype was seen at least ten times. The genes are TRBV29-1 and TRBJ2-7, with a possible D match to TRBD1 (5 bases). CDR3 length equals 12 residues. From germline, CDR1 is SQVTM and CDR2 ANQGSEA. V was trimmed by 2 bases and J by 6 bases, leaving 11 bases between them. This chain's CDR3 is CSVERPGFEQYF. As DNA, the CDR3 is TGCAGCGTTGAAAGGCCAGGGTTCGAGCAGTACTTC.

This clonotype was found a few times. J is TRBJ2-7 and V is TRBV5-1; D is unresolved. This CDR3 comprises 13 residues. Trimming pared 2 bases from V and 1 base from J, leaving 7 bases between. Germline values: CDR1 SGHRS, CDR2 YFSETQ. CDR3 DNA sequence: TGCGCCAGCAGCTTCGCAGATTCCTACGAGCAGTACTTC. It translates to CASSFADSYEQYF.

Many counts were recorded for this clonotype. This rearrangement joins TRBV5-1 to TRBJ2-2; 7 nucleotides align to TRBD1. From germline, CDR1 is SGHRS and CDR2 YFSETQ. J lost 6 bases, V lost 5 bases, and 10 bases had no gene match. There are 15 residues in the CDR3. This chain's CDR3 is CASSQDRQGAGELFF. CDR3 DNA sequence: TGCGCCAGCAGTCAAGACCGACAGGGCGCCGGGGAGCTGTTTTTT.

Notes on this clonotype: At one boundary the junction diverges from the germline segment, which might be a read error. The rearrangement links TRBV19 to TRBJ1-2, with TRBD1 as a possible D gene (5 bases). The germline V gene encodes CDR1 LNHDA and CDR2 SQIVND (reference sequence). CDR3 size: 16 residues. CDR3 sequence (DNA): TGTTCCAGTAGTCGGGACGGTCCGGATGGTAACTATGGCTACACCTTC. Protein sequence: CSSSRDGPDGNYGYTF.

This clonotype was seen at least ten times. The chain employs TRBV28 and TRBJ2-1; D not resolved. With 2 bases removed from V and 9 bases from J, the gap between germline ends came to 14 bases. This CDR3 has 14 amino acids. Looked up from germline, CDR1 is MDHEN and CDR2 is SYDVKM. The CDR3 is CASSLPPRRSEQFF. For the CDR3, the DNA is TGTGCCAGCAGTTTACCGCCCCGCCGAAGTGAGCAGTTCTTC.

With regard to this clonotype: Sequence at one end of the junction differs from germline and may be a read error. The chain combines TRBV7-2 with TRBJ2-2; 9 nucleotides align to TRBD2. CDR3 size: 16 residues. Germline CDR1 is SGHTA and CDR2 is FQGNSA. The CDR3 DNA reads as TGTGCCAGCATCTTAGGACTAGCGATGGCCCCCGGGGAGCTGGTTTTT. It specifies CASILGLAMAPGELVF.

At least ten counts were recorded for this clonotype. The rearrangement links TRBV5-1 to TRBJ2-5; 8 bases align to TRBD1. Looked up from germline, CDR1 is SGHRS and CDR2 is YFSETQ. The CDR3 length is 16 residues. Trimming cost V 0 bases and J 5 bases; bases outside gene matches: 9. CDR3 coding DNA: TGCGCCAGCAGCTTGGGACAGGGGCCCACGTCGGAGACCCAGTACTTC. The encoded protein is CASSLGQGPTSETQYF.

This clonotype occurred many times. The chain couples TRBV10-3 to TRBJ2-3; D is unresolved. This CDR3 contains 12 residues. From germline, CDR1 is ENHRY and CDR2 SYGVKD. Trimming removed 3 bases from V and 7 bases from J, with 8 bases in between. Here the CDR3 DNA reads TGTGCCATCAGTGAAAGTAGGAATACGCAGTATTTT. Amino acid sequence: CAISESRNTQYF.

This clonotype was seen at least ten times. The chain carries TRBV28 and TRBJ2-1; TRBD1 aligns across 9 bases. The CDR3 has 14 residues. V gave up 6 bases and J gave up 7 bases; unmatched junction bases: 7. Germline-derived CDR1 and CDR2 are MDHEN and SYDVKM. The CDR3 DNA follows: TGTGCCAGCAGGCGGGACAGGGTTTCAAATGAGCAGTTCTTC. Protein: CASRRDRVSNEQFF. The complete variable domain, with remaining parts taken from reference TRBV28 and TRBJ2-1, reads DVKVTQSSRYLVKRTGEKVFLECVQDMDHENMFWYRQDPGLGLRLIYFSYDVKMKEKGDIPEGYSVSREKKERFSLILESASTNQTSMYLCASRRDRVSNEQFFGPGTRLTVL.

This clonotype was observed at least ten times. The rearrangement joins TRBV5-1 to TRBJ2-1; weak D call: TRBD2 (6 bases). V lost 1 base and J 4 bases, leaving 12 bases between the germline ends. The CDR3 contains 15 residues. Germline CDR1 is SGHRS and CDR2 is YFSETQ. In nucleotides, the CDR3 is TGCGCCAGCAGCTTGAATCCGGGACTTTACAATGAGCAGTTCTTC. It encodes CASSLNPGLYNEQFF.

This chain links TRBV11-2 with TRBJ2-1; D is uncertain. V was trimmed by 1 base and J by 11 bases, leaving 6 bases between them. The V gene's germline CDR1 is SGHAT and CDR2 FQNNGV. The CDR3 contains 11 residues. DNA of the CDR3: TGTGCCAGCAGCTTAGGGCCCCAGCAGTTCTTC. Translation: CASSLGPQQFF.

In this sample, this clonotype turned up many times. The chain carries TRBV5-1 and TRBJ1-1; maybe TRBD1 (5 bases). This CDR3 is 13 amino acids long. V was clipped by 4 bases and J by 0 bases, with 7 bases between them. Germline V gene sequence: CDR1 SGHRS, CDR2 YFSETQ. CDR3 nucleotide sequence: TGCGCCAGCAGCGGAGGGGTGAACACTGAAGCTTTCTTT. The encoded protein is CASSGGVNTEAFF.

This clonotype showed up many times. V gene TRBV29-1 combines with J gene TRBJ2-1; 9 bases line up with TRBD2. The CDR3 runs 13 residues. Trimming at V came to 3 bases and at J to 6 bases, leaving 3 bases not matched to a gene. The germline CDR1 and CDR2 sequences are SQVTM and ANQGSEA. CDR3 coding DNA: TGCAGCGTTGAGGGTAGCGGGGGCAATGAGCAGTTCTTC. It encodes CSVEGSGGNEQFF.

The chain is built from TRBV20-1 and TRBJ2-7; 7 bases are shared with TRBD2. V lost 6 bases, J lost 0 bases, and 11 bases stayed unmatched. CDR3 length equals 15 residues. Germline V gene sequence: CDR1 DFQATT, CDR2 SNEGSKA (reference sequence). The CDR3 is CSARGRGLGSYEQYF. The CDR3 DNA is TGCAGTGCCCGAGGGAGAGGACTAGGCTCCTACGAGCAGTACTTC.

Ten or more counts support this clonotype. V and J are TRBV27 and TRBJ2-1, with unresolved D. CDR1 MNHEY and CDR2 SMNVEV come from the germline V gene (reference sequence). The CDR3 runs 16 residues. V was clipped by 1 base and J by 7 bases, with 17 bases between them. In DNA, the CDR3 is TGTGCCAGCAGTTTATATAGTTACGCTAGTATGAATGAGCAGTTCTTC. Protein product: CASSLYSYASMNEQFF.